These 31 T cell receptor beta chains were sequenced from one sample in a study of blood T cell repertoires in COVID-19. Sequencing was performed with immunoSEQ multiplex PCR; in TCRdb, only in-frame clones are kept and a portion is missing. Of some 50,000 clones in the sample, over 80% were seen once. What was sequenced was peripheral blood. These TCRs come from a man in his fifties with acute or convalescent COVID-19.

J is TRBJ1-6 and V is TRBV5-6; no clear D gene. Trimming removed 0 bases at V and 6 bases at J, with 10 bases between. The length of the CDR3 is 15 residues. Germline V gene sequence: CDR1 SGHDT, CDR2 YYEEEE. The DNA of the CDR3 is TGTGCCAGCAGCTTGGGAGTCTCCCTTAATTCACCCCTCCACTTT. It specifies CASSLGVSLNSPLHF.

The chain combines TRBV28 with TRBJ2-5; TRBD2 matches 7 bases. The V gene end was trimmed by 7 bases and the J gene end by 5 bases; junction bases not matched to a gene: 4. The CDR3 is 12 amino acids. The germline V gene has CDR1 MDHEN and CDR2 SYDVKM. DNA of the CDR3: TGTGCCAGCAACACCGGGGGGGAGACCCAGTACTTC. Translation: CASNTGGETQYF.

The CDR3 reads CASSLLLAGGTDTQYF. CDR3 bases: TGTGCCAGCAGTTTATTGCTAGCGGGGGGCACAGATACGCAGTATTTT. The V call is TRBV28, the J call TRBJ2-3, with TRBD2 matching over 10 bases. The V gene's germline CDR1 is MDHEN and CDR2 SYDVKM. The CDR3 covers 16 residues. V trimming: 1 base; J trimming: 1 base; junction bases outside the gene matches: 2.

This rearrangement joins TRBV20-1 to TRBJ2-1; TRBD2 matches 10 bases. Per the germline V gene, CDR1 is DFQATT and CDR2 is SNEGSKA (reference sequence). Trimming at V came to 5 bases and at J to 7 bases, leaving 8 bases not matched to a gene. This CDR3 region has 14 residues. The CDR3 loop reads CSAGGLAAPNEQFF. CDR3 nucleotides: TGCAGTGCTGGTGGACTAGCGGCACCTAATGAGCAGTTCTTC.

The chain combines TRBV6-2 or TRBV6-3 with TRBJ2-5; 7 nucleotides agree with TRBD2. Per germline, CDR1 MNHEY and CDR2 SVGEGT. V shed 5 bases and J 4 bases; nucleotides not matched to a gene: 10. The CDR3 extends over 15 amino acids. The CDR3 loop reads CASSLREGLRETQYF. CDR3 DNA: TGTGCCAGCAGTCTTAGGGAGGGCTTGCGAGAGACCCAGTACTTC.

This sequence joins TRBV29-1 and TRBJ2-7; perhaps TRBD2 as D (6 bases). Trimming shortened V by 2 bases and J by 3 bases, and 20 bases separated the two germline ends. The length of the CDR3 is 16 residues. From germline, CDR1 is SQVTM and CDR2 ANQGSEA. The CDR3 DNA is TGCAGCGTTGAATCCCTGGGGTCCGCGGGGTTCTACGAGCAGTACTTC. Protein product: CSVESLGSAGFYEQYF.

The rearrangement links TRBV7-8 to TRBJ1-5; TRBD1 might be the D (6 bases). V shed 2 bases and J shed 3 bases, with 11 bases lying between them. In germline, CDR1 is SGHVS, CDR2 FQNEAQ. The CDR3 consists of 15 residues. The DNA for the CDR3 is TGTGCCAGCAGCTTACAGGGGTTCGACAATCAGCCCCAGCATTTT. Its protein is CASSLQGFDNQPQHF.

V gene TRBV9 combines with J gene TRBJ1-6, with TRBD1 as a possible D gene (5 bases). The CDR3 loop spans 18 amino acids. Trimming removed 3 bases at V and 0 bases at J, with 16 bases between. The germline gives CDR1 SGDLS, CDR2 YYNGEE. CDR3 coding DNA: TGTGCCAGCAGCGCGCCCCTAGGGGCCAGCTCCTATAATTCACCCCTCCACTTT. Translating gives CASSAPLGASSYNSPLHF.

The chain joins TRBV6-6 to TRBJ2-2; perhaps TRBD1 as D (6 bases). Germline lookup yields CDR1 MNHNY and CDR2 SVGAGI (reference sequence). V lost 2 bases, J lost 3 bases, and 13 bases lay in between. The CDR3 is made up of 16 amino acids. DNA for the CDR3: TGTGCCAGCAGTTACCCCGGGACAAGGGACACCGGGGAGCTGTTTTTT. Translated, it gives CASSYPGTRDTGELFF.

This clone was counted once. The chain uses TRBV24-1 and TRBJ2-2; 7 bases agree with TRBD1. The V gene end was trimmed by 4 bases and the J gene end by 1 base; junction bases not matched to a gene: 8. Germline CDR1 KGHDR, CDR2 SFDVKD. The CDR3 extends over 17 amino acids. CDR3 DNA: TGTGCCACCAGTGACAGAGGTGGGACAGAGAACACCGGGGAGCTGTTTTTT. This sequence encodes CATSDRGGTENTGELFF.

V usage is TRBV5-1 and J usage is TRBJ2-5, with 8 positions matching TRBD1. Trimming removed 4 bases from V and 6 bases from J; junction bases left unmatched: 8. CDR3 size: 14 residues. From germline, CDR1 is SGHRS and CDR2 YFSETQ. The CDR3 here is CASSAQGAGKTQYF. The CDR3 coding sequence is TGCGCCAGCAGCGCCCAGGGGGCGGGAAAGACCCAGTACTTC.

The gene calls are TRBV27 and TRBJ2-1; D perhaps matches TRBD2 (5 bases). The CDR3 is 14 amino acids. Germline lookup yields CDR1 MNHEY and CDR2 SMNVEV (reference sequence). V was pared by 2 bases and J by 2 bases, with 7 bases between. CDR3 nucleotides: TGTGCCAGCAGTTTAAGGGAGACCTACAATGAGCAGTTCTTC. It encodes CASSLRETYNEQFF.

The CDR3: CAISETRPTSTDTQYF. For the CDR3, the DNA is TGTGCCATCAGTGAAACGCGGCCAACTAGCACAGATACGCAGTATTTT. This rearrangement joins TRBV10-3 to TRBJ2-3; D is unresolved. This CDR3 comprises 16 residues. Germline V gene data show CDR1 as ENHRY and CDR2 as SYGVKD. V lost 3 bases and J lost 0, with 13 bases in between.

The V call is TRBV14, the J call TRBJ2-7; no definite D call. Germline V CDR1 and CDR2: SGHDN, FVKESK. Trimming removed 5 bases from V and 3 bases from J, with 17 bases in between. The CDR3 loop spans 15 amino acids. CDR3 protein: CASSSPRVLGYEQYF. Here the CDR3 DNA reads TGTGCCAGCAGCTCCCCTCGGGTTTTGGGCTACGAGCAGTACTTC.

This clone was counted once. The chain couples TRBV6-2 or TRBV6-3 to TRBJ1-2, with D possibly being TRBD1 (5 bases). The CDR3 consists of 14 residues. V was pared by 2 bases and J by 6 bases, with 13 bases between. The germline V gene encodes CDR1 MNHEY and CDR2 SVGEGT. The CDR3 region is CASSYADGGNGYTF. Written as DNA, the CDR3 is TGTGCCAGCAGTTACGCTGACGGGGGTAATGGCTACACCTTC.

This sequence joins TRBV18 and TRBJ2-1, with 7 bases that match TRBD2. V lost 1 base and J lost 7; bases outside the gene matches: 7. The CDR3 covers 15 residues. The germline V gene encodes CDR1 KGHSH and CDR2 LQKENI. The CDR3 DNA sequence: TGTGCCAGCTCACCACGAAGCGGGACGAGGAATGAGCAGTTCTTC. Residues: CASSPRSGTRNEQFF.

V and J are TRBV10-1 and TRBJ2-7; 10 bases agree with TRBD1. Germline loops: CDR1 WNHNN, CDR2 SYGVQD (reference sequence). This CDR3 region has 15 residues. With V trimmed by 4 bases and J by 7 bases, 10 bases remained unmatched. The CDR3 loop is CASSGSGQGVEEQYF. CDR3 sequence (DNA): TGCGCCAGCAGTGGCTCTGGACAGGGGGTAGAAGAGCAGTACTTC.

A single count supports this clone. The rearrangement links TRBV7-8 to TRBJ2-1, with 7 bases that match TRBD2. Germline V CDR1 and CDR2: SGHVS, FQNEAQ. V shed 5 bases, J shed 0 bases, and the junction held 4 bases outside the gene matches. CDR3 size: 15 residues. CDR3 loop: CASSQAGSSYNEQFF. The DNA for the CDR3 is TGTGCCAGCAGCCAAGCGGGGAGCTCCTACAATGAGCAGTTCTTC.

This rearrangement joins TRBV7-9 to TRBJ2-7; 13 positions agree with TRBD2. The V and J ends lost 4 bases and 6 bases, in that order; junction bases with no gene match: 3. This CDR3 has 14 residues. In germline, CDR1 is SEHNR, CDR2 FQNEAQ (reference sequence). CDR3 sequence reads: CASSSRLAGGEQYF. The CDR3 DNA reads as TGTGCCAGCAGCTCCAGACTAGCGGGAGGCGAGCAGTACTTC.

This sequence joins TRBV28 and TRBJ1-3, with a tentative D call TRBD1 (6 bases). Germline values: CDR1 MDHEN, CDR2 SYDVKM. The CDR3 sequence is 15 residues long. V shed 6 bases and J shed 6 bases, with 18 bases lying between them. Here the CDR3 reads CASSVRRGMENTIYF. In nucleotides, the CDR3 is TGTGCCAGCAGCGTCCGCAGGGGCATGGAAAACACCATATATTTT.

The chain employs TRBV24-1 and TRBJ2-1; 7 bases line up with TRBD2. This CDR3 region has 15 residues. The junction had 4 bases not matched to a gene; V was cut back by 4 bases and J by 2 bases. From germline, CDR1 is KGHDR and CDR2 SFDVKD. CDR3 region: CATSEAGFAYNEQFF. CDR3 sequence (DNA): TGTGCCACCAGTGAAGCGGGATTCGCCTACAATGAGCAGTTCTTC.

The genes are TRBV5-6 and TRBJ2-1; 11 nucleotides align to TRBD2. Germline lookup yields CDR1 SGHDT and CDR2 YYEEEE. This CDR3 is 15 amino acids long. V shed 6 bases, J shed 10 bases, and the junction held 12 bases outside the gene matches. The CDR3 is CASTPGTSGREEQFF. The CDR3 nucleotides are TGTGCCAGCACCCCGGGGACTAGCGGTCGGGAGGAGCAGTTCTTC. Together with reference TRBV5-6 and TRBJ2-1, the CDR3 gives the full variable domain: DAGVTQSPTHLIKTRGQQVTLRCSPKSGHDTVSWYQQALGQGPQFIFQYYEEEERQRGNFPDRFSGHQFPNYSSELNVNALLLGDSALYLCASTPGTSGREEQFFGPGTRLTVL.

The rearrangement joins TRBV27 to TRBJ2-2, with 7 bases lining up with TRBD2. The V gene end was trimmed by 7 bases and the J gene end by 7 bases; junction bases not matched to a gene: 12. The CDR3 consists of 15 residues. The V gene's germline CDR1 is MNHEY and CDR2 SMNVEV (reference sequence). The CDR3 DNA reads as TGTGCCAGCACCCCGGGTAGCGGGCGTGGCGGGGAGCTGTTTTTT. This translates into CASTPGSGRGGELFF.

DNA of the CDR3: TGTGCCAGCAGTCCCGGGGGGGCCAGTTTCAATGAGCAGTTCTTC. Its protein product is CASSPGGASFNEQFF. This rearrangement joins TRBV25-1 to TRBJ2-1; 8 positions match TRBD2. V was clipped by 5 bases and J by 6 bases; unmatched bases: 9. The CDR3 covers 15 residues. Germline V gives CDR1 MGHDK, CDR2 SYGVNS.

The rearrangement uses TRBV5-1 and TRBJ1-1; 9 nucleotides agree with TRBD1. V was clipped by 3 bases and J by 3 bases; unmatched bases: 6. The germline V gene encodes CDR1 SGHRS and CDR2 YFSETQ. The CDR3 length is 15 residues. In nucleotides, the CDR3 is TGCGCCAGCAGCTCGGGACAGGGAGGCTACACTGAAGCTTTCTTT. Its translation is CASSSGQGGYTEAFF.

This chain joins TRBV14 and TRBJ2-1; D is perhaps TRBD2 (6 bases). CDR1 is SGHDN, CDR2 FVKESK, per germline. The ends were cut back, 4 bases at V and 3 bases at J, with 13 bases in the middle. The CDR3 loop spans 15 amino acids. Written as DNA, the CDR3 is TGTGCCAGCAGCCTCTCTAGCGCTAGCTACAATGAGCAGTTCTTC. Residues: CASSLSSASYNEQFF.

The gene calls are TRBV7-2 and TRBJ2-1; 7 bases map to TRBD2. Germline V gene sequence: CDR1 SGHTA, CDR2 FQGNSA. The CDR3 has 14 amino acids. J gave up 5 bases and V 7 bases, and 8 bases lay outside the gene matches. The CDR3 is CASNLAGTNNEQFF. CDR3 sequence (DNA): TGTGCCAGCAACCTCGCCGGGACTAACAATGAGCAGTTCTTC.

The chain is built from TRBV7-9 and TRBJ2-5; 7 bases align to TRBD2. The length of the CDR3 is 16 residues. V trimming: 5 bases; J trimming: 3 bases; junction bases outside the gene matches: 12. Germline V lookup: CDR1 SEHNR, CDR2 FQNEAQ (reference sequence). CDR3 protein: CASSLGSGRIEETQYF. The CDR3 nucleotides are TGTGCCAGCAGCCTCGGTAGCGGGCGGATCGAAGAGACCCAGTACTTC. The full variable domain, its missing parts supplied by reference TRBV7-9 and TRBJ2-5, is DTGVSQNPRHKITKRGQNVTFRCDPISEHNRLYWYRQTLGQGPEFLTYFQNEAQLEKSRLLSDRFSAERPKGSFSTLEIQRTEQGDSAMYLCASSLGSGRIEETQYFGPGTRLLVL.

The chain has TRBV24-1 and TRBJ2-1; possible D gene TRBD1, 5 bases. This CDR3 is built from 14 residues. Per germline, CDR1 KGHDR and CDR2 SFDVKD. V was clipped by 7 bases and J by 0 bases, with 9 bases between them. This chain's CDR3 is CATSRQYSYNEQFF. The CDR3 DNA reads TGTGCCACCAGCCGACAGTACTCCTACAATGAGCAGTTCTTC.

The CDR3 DNA sequence: TGTGCCAGCTCCCCTAAGGCGGGTAATTCACCCCTCCACTTT. Protein: CASSPKAGNSPLHF. The chain carries TRBV6-6 and TRBJ1-6; D is unresolved. The length of the CDR3 is 14 residues. Trimming cost V 8 bases and J 6 bases, with 14 bases left between them. Germline loops: CDR1 MNHNY, CDR2 SVGAGI (reference sequence).

The gene calls are TRBV15 and TRBJ2-5, with 9 positions matching TRBD1. The germline CDR1 and CDR2 sequences are LNHNV and YYDKDF (reference sequence). V shed 0 bases and J 5 bases; nucleotides not matched to a gene: 7. The CDR3 totals 16 residues. CDR3 amino acids: CATSRDRTGVTETQYF. The CDR3 DNA reads as TGTGCCACCAGCAGAGACAGGACAGGGGTGACGGAGACCCAGTACTTC.